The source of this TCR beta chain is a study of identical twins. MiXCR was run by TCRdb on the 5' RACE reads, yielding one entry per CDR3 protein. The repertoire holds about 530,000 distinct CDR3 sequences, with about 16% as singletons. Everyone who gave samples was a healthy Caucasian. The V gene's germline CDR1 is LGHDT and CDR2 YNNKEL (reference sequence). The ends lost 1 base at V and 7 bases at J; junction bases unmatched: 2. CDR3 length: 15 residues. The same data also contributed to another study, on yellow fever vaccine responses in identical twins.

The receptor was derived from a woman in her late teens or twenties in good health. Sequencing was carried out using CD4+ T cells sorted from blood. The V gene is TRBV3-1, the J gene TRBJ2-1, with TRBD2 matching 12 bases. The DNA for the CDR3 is TGTGCCAGCAGCCAAGCGACTAGCGGGAGAAATGAGCAGTTCTTC. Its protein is CASSQATSGRNEQFF.